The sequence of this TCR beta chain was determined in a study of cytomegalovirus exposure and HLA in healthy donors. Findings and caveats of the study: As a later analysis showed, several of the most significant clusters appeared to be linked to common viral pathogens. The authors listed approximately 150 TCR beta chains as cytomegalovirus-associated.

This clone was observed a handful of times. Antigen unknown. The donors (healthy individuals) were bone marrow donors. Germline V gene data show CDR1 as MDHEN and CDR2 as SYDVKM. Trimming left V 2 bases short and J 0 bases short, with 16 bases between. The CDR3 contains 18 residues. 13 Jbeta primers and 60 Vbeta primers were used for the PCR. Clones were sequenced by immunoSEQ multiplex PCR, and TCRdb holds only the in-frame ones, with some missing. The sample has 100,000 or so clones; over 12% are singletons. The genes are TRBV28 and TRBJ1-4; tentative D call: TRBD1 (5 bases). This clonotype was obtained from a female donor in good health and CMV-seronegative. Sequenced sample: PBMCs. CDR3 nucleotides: TGTGCCAGCAGTTTAGGTAGGAGGCGGGGCGCAACTAATGAAAAACTGTTTTTT. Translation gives CASSLGRRRGATNEKLFF.